What follows are 27 T cell receptor beta chains derived from one specimen sequenced in a study of cytomegalovirus exposure and HLA in healthy donors (dated by TCRdb to about 2017). Library construction relied on the immunoSEQ multiplex PCR assay. Entries here come from immuneACCESS through TCRdb and include only in-frame sequences with V and J called. Some clones fail to appear in such tables; in the studies checked, an unresolved V gene covers under half of the shortfall, and the cause of the remainder is unknown. For this sample the table gives 150,000 to 180,000 clones, of which around 83% were detected only once. The ten largest clones represent over 2% of the sample. The sequencing input was PBMCs. These TCRs come from a human donor in good health.

The genes are TRBV18 and TRBJ1-1, with D unresolved. Germline lookup yields CDR1 KGHSH and CDR2 LQKENI. The V end was cut by 0 bases, the J end by 1 base, with 9 bases between. This CDR3 contains 15 residues. In nucleotides, the CDR3 is TGTGCCAGCTCACCACCGGGCGGGAGGAACACTGAAGCTTTCTTT. This codes for CASSPPGGRNTEAFF.

This rearrangement joins TRBV19 to TRBJ1-5; D gene unclear. Germline CDR1 and CDR2: LNHDA and SQIVND (reference sequence). V lost 3 bases, J lost 3 bases, and 15 bases lay in between. There are 16 residues in the CDR3. The CDR3 nucleotides read TGTGCCAGTAGTATGGATATGGCAGGCTTCAATCAGCCCCAGCATTTT. Its protein is CASSMDMAGFNQPQHF.

The chain employs TRBV5-1 and TRBJ1-5; 7 nucleotides match TRBD1. The germline V gene has CDR1 SGHRS and CDR2 YFSETQ. The CDR3 loop spans 16 amino acids. V trimming: 0 bases; J trimming: 6 bases; junction bases outside the gene matches: 9. The CDR3 bases are TGCGCCAGCAGCTTGGGTGGACAGGCTGGGAGTCAGCCCCAGCATTTT. Translation: CASSLGGQAGSQPQHF.

The chain is built from TRBV28 and TRBJ2-2; 8 positions agree with TRBD2. Looked up from germline, CDR1 is MDHEN and CDR2 is SYDVKM. There are 14 residues in the CDR3. J was trimmed by 7 bases and V by 6 bases; bases with no gene match: 7. CDR3 region: CASRKAGDLGELFF. As DNA, the CDR3 is TGTGCCAGCAGGAAAGCGGGAGACCTCGGGGAGCTGTTTTTT.

The table lists this clone with a count of one. The chain has TRBV15 and TRBJ1-5, with D maybe TRBD1 (6 bases). Per the germline V gene, CDR1 is LNHNV and CDR2 is YYDKDF (reference sequence). The CDR3 loop spans 16 amino acids. Trimming took off 5 bases at V and 0 bases at J, with 14 bases between the two ends. CDR3 in DNA: TGTGCCACCAGCCCCGGACAGACACGTAGCAATCAGCCCCAGCATTTT. It encodes CATSPGQTRSNQPQHF.

CDR3 sequence (DNA): TGTGCCAGCAGTTTGACGGCCCAGGGAGGGACTGAAGCTTTCTTT. It codes for CASSLTAQGGTEAFF. This chain uses TRBV27 with TRBJ1-1; tentative D call: TRBD1 (5 bases). Germline V gene lookup returns CDR1 MNHEY and CDR2 SMNVEV (reference sequence). The CDR3 contains 15 residues. With 3 bases removed from V and 5 bases from J, the gap between germline ends came to 16 bases.

This clone has just one count. The gene calls are TRBV27 and TRBJ1-1; TRBD1 aligns across 7 bases. The CDR3 covers 15 residues. Germline values: CDR1 MNHEY, CDR2 SMNVEV (reference sequence). The V and J ends lost 4 bases and 0 bases, in that order; junction bases with no gene match: 5. The CDR3: CASSSWTGMNTEAFF. The CDR3 nucleotides read TGTGCCAGCAGTTCCTGGACAGGAATGAACACTGAAGCTTTCTTT.

The chain couples TRBV13 to TRBJ2-7; D not resolved. V gave up 4 bases and J gave up 4 bases, with 14 bases separating them. The CDR3 has 14 residues. Germline CDR1 is PRHDT and CDR2 is FYEKMQ (reference sequence). This CDR3 reads CASSSYSDGYEQYF. CDR3 nucleotide sequence: TGTGCCAGCAGCTCCTACTCAGACGGGTACGAGCAGTACTTC. The full variable domain, its missing parts supplied by reference TRBV13 and TRBJ2-7, is AAGVIQSPRHLIKEKRETATLKCYPIPRHDTVYWYQQGPGQDPQFLISFYEKMQSDKGSIPDRFSAQQFSDYHSELNMSSLELGDSALYFCASSSYSDGYEQYFGPGTRLTVT.

This chain connects TRBV29-1 to TRBJ2-2; 10 nucleotides line up with TRBD1. V lost 6 bases, J lost 1 base, and 2 bases stayed unmatched. The CDR3 contains 14 residues. The germline gives CDR1 SQVTM, CDR2 ANQGSEA. In DNA, the CDR3 is TGCAGCGTCGGGGACAGGGGGAACACCGGGGAGCTGTTTTTT. It yields the protein CSVGDRGNTGELFF.

The CDR3 nucleotides read TGTGCCAGCAGCTCGGGATTGACAGGGTTGAAGGAGGGAAACATTCAGTACTTC. Encoded protein: CASSSGLTGLKEGNIQYF. The chain combines TRBV11-2 with TRBJ2-4; tentative D call: TRBD1 (7 bases). The CDR3 has 18 residues. Germline V gives CDR1 SGHAT, CDR2 FQNNGV. Trimming left V 4 bases short and J 6 bases short, with 25 bases between.

The genes are TRBV4-1 and TRBJ2-3, with a tentative D call TRBD2 (5 bases). The CDR3 is 18 residues long. V was trimmed by 4 bases and J by 2 bases, leaving 22 bases between them. Germline CDR1 and CDR2: MGHRA and YSYEKL. Written as DNA, the CDR3 is TGCGCCAGCAGCCGAGGGATCGAGCGCACCAAGAACACAGATACGCAGTATTTT. Its translation: CASSRGIERTKNTDTQYF.

This chain links TRBV27 with TRBJ2-2; TRBD2 agrees at 14 bases. Trimming at V came to 6 bases and at J to 4 bases, leaving 7 bases not matched to a gene. The germline V gene encodes CDR1 MNHEY and CDR2 SMNVEV (reference sequence). This CDR3 has 17 amino acids. This CDR3 reads CASRGLAGVVGTGELFF. CDR3 in DNA: TGTGCCAGCAGGGGACTAGCGGGAGTTGTAGGCACCGGGGAGCTGTTTTTT.

The chain carries TRBV9 and TRBJ2-7; 9 nucleotides match TRBD2. The CDR3 loop spans 15 amino acids. V shed 0 bases and J 3 bases; nucleotides not matched to a gene: 4. Germline loops: CDR1 SGDLS, CDR2 YYNGEE. CDR3 in amino acids: CASSVGPSGNYEQYF. DNA of the CDR3: TGTGCCAGCAGCGTAGGCCCTAGCGGGAACTACGAGCAGTACTTC.

This chain connects TRBV6-1 to TRBJ2-5; 7 nucleotides align to TRBD2. This CDR3 is 14 amino acids long. Germline CDR1 MNHNS, CDR2 SASEGT. V was pared by 2 bases and J by 4 bases, with 4 bases of the junction left unmatched. The CDR3 nucleotides read TGTGCCAGCAGTGAATATGGGGGGGTAGAGACCCAGTACTTC. It yields the protein CASSEYGGVETQYF.

The chain has TRBV18 and TRBJ1-6; 7 bases line up with TRBD1. With V trimmed by 2 bases and J by 7 bases, 11 bases remained unmatched. Germline CDR1 and CDR2: KGHSH and LQKENI. This CDR3 is built from 17 residues. The CDR3 reads CASSPLVWDRQNSPLHF. CDR3 nucleotide sequence: TGTGCCAGCTCACCATTAGTCTGGGACAGACAGAATTCACCCCTCCACTTT.

This clone was recorded a few times. V and J are TRBV27 and TRBJ2-7; 13 nucleotides align to TRBD2. This CDR3 contains 15 residues. Trimming removed 5 bases from V and 5 bases from J; junction bases left unmatched: 6. Germline V CDR1 and CDR2: MNHEY, SMNVEV (reference sequence). Written as DNA, the CDR3 is TGTGCCAGCAGTAAACTAGCGGGAGGGCCCCACGAGCAGTACTTC. It encodes CASSKLAGGPHEQYF.

V gene TRBV7-2 combines with J gene TRBJ2-5; 7 nucleotides align to TRBD1. Germline V gene sequence: CDR1 SGHTA, CDR2 FQGNSA. J lost 6 bases, V lost 1 base, and 11 bases had no gene match. CDR3 length equals 16 residues. This chain's CDR3 is CASSLVTGTVGQTQYF. The CDR3 bases are TGTGCCAGCAGCTTAGTGACCGGGACAGTTGGACAGACCCAGTACTTC.

The genes are TRBV4-3 and TRBJ1-1; D is unclear. The CDR3 is 17 residues long. The V gene's germline CDR1 is LGHNA and CDR2 YSLEER. With 0 bases removed from V and 0 bases from J, the gap between germline ends came to 14 bases. Here the CDR3 reads CASSQDLRVVMNTEAFF. The CDR3 DNA is TGCGCCAGCAGCCAAGATTTGCGGGTAGTAATGAACACTGAAGCTTTCTTT.

At least ten counts were recorded for this clone. The rearrangement links TRBV19 to TRBJ1-5, with 9 bases identical to TRBD1. Germline-derived CDR1 and CDR2 are LNHDA and SQIVND (reference sequence). CDR3 length equals 15 residues. With V trimmed by 7 bases and J by 2 bases, 6 bases remained unmatched. CDR3 DNA: TGTGCCAGTACCGGGACAGGGTTCGGCAATCAGCCCCAGCATTTT. It is translated as CASTGTGFGNQPQHF.

J is TRBJ1-2 and V is TRBV27; 8 bases are shared with TRBD1. Germline V CDR1 and CDR2: MNHEY, SMNVEV (reference sequence). The length of the CDR3 is 13 residues. J lost 2 bases, V lost 6 bases, and 2 bases had no gene match. The CDR3 DNA follows: TGTGCCAGCAGGCGACAGGGGAACTATGGCTACACCTTC. This codes for CASRRQGNYGYTF.

This chain links TRBV18 with TRBJ1-1; a weak D match, TRBD1 (6 bases). The V end lost 3 bases, the J end lost 0 bases, and 14 bases lay between the germline ends. Germline CDR1 KGHSH, CDR2 LQKENI. The CDR3 runs 16 residues. Here the CDR3 reads CASSPNPNRVNTEAFF. CDR3 DNA sequence: TGTGCCAGCTCACCCAACCCAAACAGGGTGAACACTGAAGCTTTCTTT. Drawing the rest from reference TRBV18 and TRBJ1-1, the complete variable domain is NAGVMQNPRHLVRRRGQEARLRCSPMKGHSHVYWYRQLPEEGLKFMVYLQKENIIDESGMPKERFSAEFPKEGPSILRIQQVVRGDSAAYFCASSPNPNRVNTEAFFGQGTRLTVV.

This chain links TRBV29-1 with TRBJ2-3; D remains ambiguous. V lost 3 bases and J lost 1, with 8 bases in between. The length of the CDR3 is 13 residues. Germline-derived CDR1 and CDR2 are SQVTM and ANQGSEA. CDR3 nucleotides: TGCAGCGTTGATCCGACTGGCACAGATACGCAGTATTTT. Translation gives CSVDPTGTDTQYF.

The chain uses TRBV27 and TRBJ2-3, with 9 positions matching TRBD1. Germline V gene sequence: CDR1 MNHEY, CDR2 SMNVEV (reference sequence). The CDR3 is 16 amino acids. Unmatched junction bases numbered 8, after V lost 2 bases and J lost 5 bases. The CDR3 DNA is TGTGCCAGCAGTTTAGCACAGGGGGCTCCTAGAGATACGCAGTATTTT. It is translated as CASSLAQGAPRDTQYF.

V is TRBV6-1 and J is TRBJ1-5, with D possibly TRBD1 on 6 matching bases. CDR3 length: 20 residues. The ends were cut back, 0 bases at V and 0 bases at J, with 21 bases in the middle. Per the germline V gene, CDR1 is MNHNS and CDR2 is SASEGT. CDR3 sequence: CASSEAQGKGGFYSNQPQHF. The CDR3 DNA reads TGTGCCAGCAGTGAAGCGCAGGGGAAGGGGGGGTTTTATAGCAATCAGCCCCAGCATTTT.

J is TRBJ1-4 and V is TRBV7-9; 8 bases are shared with TRBD1. The CDR3 spans 15 residues. V gave up 5 bases and J gave up 3 bases; unmatched junction bases: 5. The germline CDR1 and CDR2 sequences are SEHNR and FQNEAQ (reference sequence). The CDR3, as DNA: TGTGCCAGCAGCGGACAGGGTTGGGCTAATGAAAAACTGTTTTTT. Translating it yields CASSGQGWANEKLFF.

The rearrangement links TRBV19 to TRBJ2-3; a weak D match, TRBD2 (6 bases). V shed 5 bases and J shed 0 bases, with 18 bases lying between them. This CDR3 region has 17 residues. Germline loops: CDR1 LNHDA, CDR2 SQIVND (reference sequence). The CDR3, as DNA: TGTGCCAGTAGTCCCTTTGGGGGGATCCCTAGCACAGATACGCAGTATTTT. It codes for CASSPFGGIPSTDTQYF.

The chain couples TRBV6-5 to TRBJ2-7; D ambiguous. Germline assignment: CDR1 MNHEY and CDR2 SVGAGI. V was trimmed by 5 bases and J by 3 bases, leaving 5 bases between them. CDR3 length: 11 residues. The CDR3 protein is CASSRDYEQYF. CDR3 in DNA: TGTGCCAGCAGTCGAGACTACGAGCAGTACTTC.